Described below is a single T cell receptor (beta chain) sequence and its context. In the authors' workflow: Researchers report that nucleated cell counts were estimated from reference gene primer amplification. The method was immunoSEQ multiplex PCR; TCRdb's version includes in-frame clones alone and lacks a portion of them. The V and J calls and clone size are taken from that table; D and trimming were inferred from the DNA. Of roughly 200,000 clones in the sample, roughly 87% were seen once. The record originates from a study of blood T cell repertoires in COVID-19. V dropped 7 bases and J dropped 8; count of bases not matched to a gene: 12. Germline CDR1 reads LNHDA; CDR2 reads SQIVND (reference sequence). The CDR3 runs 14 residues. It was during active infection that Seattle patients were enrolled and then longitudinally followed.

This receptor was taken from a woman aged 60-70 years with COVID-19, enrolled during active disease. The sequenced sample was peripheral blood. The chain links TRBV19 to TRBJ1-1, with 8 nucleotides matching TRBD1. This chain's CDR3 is CASTTGQGGMEAFF. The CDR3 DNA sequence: TGTGCCAGTACCACCGGACAGGGAGGGATGGAAGCTTTCTTT.